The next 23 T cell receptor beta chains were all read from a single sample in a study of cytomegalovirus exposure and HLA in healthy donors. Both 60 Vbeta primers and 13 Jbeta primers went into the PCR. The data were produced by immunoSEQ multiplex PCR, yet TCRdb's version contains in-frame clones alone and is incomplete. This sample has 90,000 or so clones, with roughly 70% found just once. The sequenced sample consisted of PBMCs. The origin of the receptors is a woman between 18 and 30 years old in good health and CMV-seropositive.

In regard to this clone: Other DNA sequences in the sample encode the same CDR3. The CDR3 region is CASSEGAGGTDTQYF. The CDR3 DNA sequence: TGTGCCAGCAGTGAGGGGGCGGGAGGCACAGATACGCAGTATTTT. J is TRBJ2-3 and V is TRBV6-4, with D possibly matching TRBD2 (7 bases). The CDR3 has 15 residues. The V gene lost 3 bases and the J gene lost 1 base, with 11 bases spanning the gap. Germline assignment: CDR1 MRHNA and CDR2 SNTAGT.

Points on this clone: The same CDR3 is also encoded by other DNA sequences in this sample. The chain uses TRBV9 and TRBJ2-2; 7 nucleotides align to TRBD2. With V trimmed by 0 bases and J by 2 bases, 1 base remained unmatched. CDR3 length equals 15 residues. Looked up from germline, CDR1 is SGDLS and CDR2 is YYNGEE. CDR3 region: CASSVGGGNTGELFF. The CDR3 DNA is TGTGCCAGCAGCGTAGGGGGGGGTAACACCGGGGAGCTGTTTTTT.

CDR3 nucleotides: TGTGCCAGCAGCGTAGAAAGTACAGGCAACACTGAAGCTTTCTTT. Translating it yields CASSVESTGNTEAFF. V gene TRBV9 combines with J gene TRBJ1-1, with D maybe TRBD1 (5 bases). The CDR3 extends over 15 amino acids. V was trimmed by 0 bases and J by 2 bases, leaving 11 bases between them. Germline V lookup: CDR1 SGDLS, CDR2 YYNGEE. The full variable domain, in which reference TRBV9 and TRBJ1-1 provide the parts outside the CDR3, is DSGVTQTPKHLITATGQRVTLRCSPRSGDLSVYWYQQSLDQGLQFLIQYYNGEERAKGNILERFSAQQFPDLHSELNLSSLELGDSALYFCASSVESTGNTEAFFGQGTRLTVV.

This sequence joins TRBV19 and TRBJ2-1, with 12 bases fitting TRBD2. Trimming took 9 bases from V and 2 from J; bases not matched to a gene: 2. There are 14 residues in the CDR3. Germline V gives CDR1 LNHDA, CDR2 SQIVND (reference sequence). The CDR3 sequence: CASRTSGAYNEQFF. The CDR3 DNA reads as TGTGCCAGCAGGACTAGCGGGGCCTACAATGAGCAGTTCTTC.

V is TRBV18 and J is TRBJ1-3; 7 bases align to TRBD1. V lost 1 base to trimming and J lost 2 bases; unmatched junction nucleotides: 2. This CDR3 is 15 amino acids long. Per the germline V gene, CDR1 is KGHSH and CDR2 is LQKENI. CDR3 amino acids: CASSPQGAAGNTIYF. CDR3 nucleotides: TGTGCCAGCTCACCACAGGGGGCAGCTGGAAACACCATATATTTT.

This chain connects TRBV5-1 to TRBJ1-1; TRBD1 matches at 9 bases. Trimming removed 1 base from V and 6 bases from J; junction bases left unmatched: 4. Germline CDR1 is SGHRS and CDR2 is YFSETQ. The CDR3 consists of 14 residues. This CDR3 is CASSLLQGASEAFF. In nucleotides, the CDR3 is TGCGCCAGCAGCTTGCTACAGGGGGCATCTGAAGCTTTCTTT.

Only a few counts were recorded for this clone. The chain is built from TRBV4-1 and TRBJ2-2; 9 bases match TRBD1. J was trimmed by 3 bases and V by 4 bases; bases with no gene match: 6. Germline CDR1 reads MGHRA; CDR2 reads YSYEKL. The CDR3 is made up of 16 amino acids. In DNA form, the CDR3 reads TGCGCCAGCAGCCCCCGGGACAGGGCGGACACCGGGGAGCTGTTTTTT. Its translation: CASSPRDRADTGELFF.

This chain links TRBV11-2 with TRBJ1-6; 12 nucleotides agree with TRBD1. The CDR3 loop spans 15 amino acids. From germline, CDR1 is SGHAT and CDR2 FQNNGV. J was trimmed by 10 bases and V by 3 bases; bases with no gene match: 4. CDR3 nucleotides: TGTGCCAGCAGCTTGGGACAGGGGGCTTGGTCACCCCTCCACTTT. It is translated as CASSLGQGAWSPLHF.

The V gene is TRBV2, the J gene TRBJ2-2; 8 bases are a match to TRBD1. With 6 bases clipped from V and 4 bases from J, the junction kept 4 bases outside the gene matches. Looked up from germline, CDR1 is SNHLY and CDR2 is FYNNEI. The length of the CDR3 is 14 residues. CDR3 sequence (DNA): TGTGCCAGCAGGCGACAGGGGACCACCGGGGAGCTGTTTTTT. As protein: CASRRQGTTGELFF.

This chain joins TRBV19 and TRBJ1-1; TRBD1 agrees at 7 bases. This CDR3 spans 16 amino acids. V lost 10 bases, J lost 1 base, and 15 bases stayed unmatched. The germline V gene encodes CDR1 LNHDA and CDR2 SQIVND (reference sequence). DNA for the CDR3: TGTGCCACTCAACCGTTGAGGGGGCGGAGGAACACTGAAGCTTTCTTT. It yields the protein CATQPLRGRRNTEAFF.

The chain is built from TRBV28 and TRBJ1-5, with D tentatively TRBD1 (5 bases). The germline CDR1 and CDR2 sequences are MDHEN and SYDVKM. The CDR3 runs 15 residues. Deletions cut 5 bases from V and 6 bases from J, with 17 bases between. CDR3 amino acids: CASSPPGYRSQPQHF. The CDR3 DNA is TGTGCCAGCAGTCCTCCAGGGTATCGGAGTCAGCCCCAGCATTTT. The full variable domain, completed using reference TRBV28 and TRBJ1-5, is DVKVTQSSRYLVKRTGEKVFLECVQDMDHENMFWYRQDPGLGLRLIYFSYDVKMKEKGDIPEGYSVSREKKERFSLILESASTNQTSMYLCASSPPGYRSQPQHFGDGTRLSIL.

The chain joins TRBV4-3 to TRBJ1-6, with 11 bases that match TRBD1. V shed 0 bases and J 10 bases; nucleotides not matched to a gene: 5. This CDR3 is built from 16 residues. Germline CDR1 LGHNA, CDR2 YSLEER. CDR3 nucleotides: TGCGCCAGCAGCCAAGAATCCGGGACAGGGGGGTCACCCCTCCACTTT. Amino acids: CASSQESGTGGSPLHF.

CDR3 nucleotides: TGTGCCAGCAGTTACTCGATTTGGCGGGGCACGAACACCGGGGAGCTGTTTTTT. Amino acid sequence: CASSYSIWRGTNTGELFF. V is TRBV6-8 and J is TRBJ2-2; D possibly corresponds to TRBD2 (6 bases). CDR1 and CDR2 (germline): MNHGY, SAAAGT. The CDR3 contains 18 residues. V was clipped by 0 bases and J by 0 bases, with 14 bases between them.

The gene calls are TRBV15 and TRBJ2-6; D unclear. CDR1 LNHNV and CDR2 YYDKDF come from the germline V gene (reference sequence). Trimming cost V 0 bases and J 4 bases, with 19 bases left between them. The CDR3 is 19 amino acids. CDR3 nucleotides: TGTGCCACCAGCAGAGATACACCAATGACGAGGCGCGGGGCCAACGTCCTGACTTTC. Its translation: CATSRDTPMTRRGANVLTF.

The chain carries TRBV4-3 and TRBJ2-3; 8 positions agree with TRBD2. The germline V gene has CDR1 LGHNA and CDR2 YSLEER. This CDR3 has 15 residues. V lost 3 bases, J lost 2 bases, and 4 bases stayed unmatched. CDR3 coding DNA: TGCGCCAGCAGCCATAGCGGGACTTACACAGATACGCAGTATTTT. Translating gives CASSHSGTYTDTQYF.

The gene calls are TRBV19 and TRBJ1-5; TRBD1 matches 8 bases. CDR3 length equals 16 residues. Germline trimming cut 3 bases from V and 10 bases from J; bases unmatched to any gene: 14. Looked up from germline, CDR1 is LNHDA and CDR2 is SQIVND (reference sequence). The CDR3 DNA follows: TGTGCCAGTAGTATTTTCGGCAGGGGGCCCAATAGTCCCCAGCATTTT. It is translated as CASSIFGRGPNSPQHF.

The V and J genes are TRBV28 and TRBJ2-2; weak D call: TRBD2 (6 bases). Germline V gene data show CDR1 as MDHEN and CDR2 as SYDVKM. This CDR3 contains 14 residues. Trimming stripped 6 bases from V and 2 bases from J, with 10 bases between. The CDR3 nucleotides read TGTGCCAGCAGCCAGGACTATAACACCGGGGAGCTGTTTTTT. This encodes CASSQDYNTGELFF.

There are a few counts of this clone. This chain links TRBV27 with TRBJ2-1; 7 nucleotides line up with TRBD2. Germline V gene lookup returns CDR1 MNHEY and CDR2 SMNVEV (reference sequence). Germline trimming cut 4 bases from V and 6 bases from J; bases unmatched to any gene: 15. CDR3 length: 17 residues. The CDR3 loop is CASSSPGGRALRNEQFF. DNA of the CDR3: TGTGCCAGCAGTTCCCCCGGGGGGAGGGCTTTGCGCAATGAGCAGTTCTTC.

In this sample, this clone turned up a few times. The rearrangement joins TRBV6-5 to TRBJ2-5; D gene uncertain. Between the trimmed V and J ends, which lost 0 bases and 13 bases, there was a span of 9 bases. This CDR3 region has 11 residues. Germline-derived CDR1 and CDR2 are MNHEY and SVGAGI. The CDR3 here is CASSYSGLRYF. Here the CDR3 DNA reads TGTGCCAGCAGTTACTCCGGGTTACGGTACTTC.

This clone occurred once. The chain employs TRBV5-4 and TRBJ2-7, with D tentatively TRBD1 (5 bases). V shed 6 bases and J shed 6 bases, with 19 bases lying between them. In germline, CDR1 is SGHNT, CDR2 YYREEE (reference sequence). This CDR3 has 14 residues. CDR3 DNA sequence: TGTGCCAGCACCAACCTCTTAAGGGGTACCGAGCAGTACTTC. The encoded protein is CASTNLLRGTEQYF.

DNA for the CDR3: TGTGCCAGCTCACGAACGGGACAGCTCAATCAGCCCCAGCATTTT. It is translated as CASSRTGQLNQPQHF. The chain has TRBV18 and TRBJ1-5, with 7 positions matching TRBD1. Germline loops: CDR1 KGHSH, CDR2 LQKENI. V was clipped by 4 bases and J by 3 bases; unmatched bases: 6. The CDR3 has 15 residues.

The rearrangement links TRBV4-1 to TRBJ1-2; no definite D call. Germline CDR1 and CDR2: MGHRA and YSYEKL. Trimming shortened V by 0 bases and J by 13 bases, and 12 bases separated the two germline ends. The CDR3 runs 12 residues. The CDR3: CASSQDRSGTTF. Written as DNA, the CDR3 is TGCGCCAGCAGCCAAGATCGATCAGGTACCACCTTC.

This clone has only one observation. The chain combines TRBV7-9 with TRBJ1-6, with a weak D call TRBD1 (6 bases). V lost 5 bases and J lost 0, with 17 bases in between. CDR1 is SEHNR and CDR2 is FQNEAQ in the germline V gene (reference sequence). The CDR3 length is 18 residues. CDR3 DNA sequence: TGTGCCAGCAGCGATACAGGGTGGGGAAGCTCCTATAATTCACCCCTCCACTTT. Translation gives CASSDTGWGSSYNSPLHF. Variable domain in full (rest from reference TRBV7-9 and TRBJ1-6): DTGVSQNPRHKITKRGQNVTFRCDPISEHNRLYWYRQTLGQGPEFLTYFQNEAQLEKSRLLSDRFSAERPKGSFSTLEIQRTEQGDSAMYLCASSDTGWGSSYNSPLHFGNGTRLTVT.